This passage covers 28 T cell receptor beta chains from one sample sequenced in a study of T cells expressing NK-cell markers. TCRdb re-called the 5' RACE reads; one entry per CDR3 protein, DNA not given. The table for this sample gives under 200,000 distinct CDR3 sequences. Sequenced sample: blood T cells: a sorted CD56 or NKG2C T cell subset, CD4+ or CD8+ T cells, or bulk PBMC T cells (not recorded which). The receptors originated from a woman between 18 and 70 years old in good health.

This sequence joins TRBV10-3 and TRBJ1-1; TCRdb indicates TRBD1, and absent DNA this call remains unverified. The CDR3 is made up of 12 amino acids. Per germline, CDR1 ENHRY and CDR2 SYGVKD. The CDR3 here is CATGSTGTEAFF.

The chain links TRBV5-6 to TRBJ1-5; TCRdb indicates TRBD1, and absent DNA this call remains unverified. The CDR3 has 13 amino acids. Germline V gene sequence: CDR1 SGHDT, CDR2 YYEEEE. CDR3 loop: CASSVGGIQPQHF.

The chain is built from TRBV7-9 and TRBJ1-3; there is no DNA to check the TCRdb D call of TRBD1. The V gene's germline CDR1 is SEHNR and CDR2 FQNEAQ (reference sequence). The CDR3 contains 15 residues. CDR3 amino acids: CASSLGDGRGNTIYF.

This chain links TRBV20-1 with TRBJ1-2. Looked up from germline, CDR1 is DFQATT and CDR2 is SNEGSKA (reference sequence). The CDR3 covers 14 residues. The CDR3 here is CSARTHTGIYGYTF.

The V gene is TRBV6-5, the J gene TRBJ1-4; TCRdb lists TRBD1, though no DNA is available to test this call. The CDR3 consists of 15 residues. Germline lookup yields CDR1 MNHEY and CDR2 SVGAGI. This chain's CDR3 is CASSLQGAGGEKLFF.

The V call is TRBV6-5, the J call TRBJ2-1; the D call from TCRdb, TRBD2, cannot be confirmed without DNA. Per the germline V gene, CDR1 is MNHEY and CDR2 is SVGAGI. This CDR3 spans 15 amino acids. The CDR3 loop is CASTSSGGLYNEQFF.

V and J are TRBV20-1 and TRBJ2-7; TCRdb returns TRBD2, unconfirmable since there is no DNA. CDR1 and CDR2 (germline): DFQATT, SNEGSKA (reference sequence). This CDR3 has 14 residues. This CDR3 is CSAIIRARSYEQYF.

V usage is TRBV7-8 and J usage is TRBJ1-2; no DNA is available, so the TRBD1 call from TCRdb remains unchecked. The germline V gene encodes CDR1 SGHVS and CDR2 FQNEAQ. This CDR3 contains 15 residues. The CDR3 protein is CASSLARRQLYGYTF.

This chain joins TRBV10-3 and TRBJ2-1; TCRdb gives TRBD1 as the D gene, but with no DNA this cannot be confirmed. The CDR3 is 14 amino acids. Germline V lookup: CDR1 ENHRY, CDR2 SYGVKD. The CDR3 here is CAIRVLGLRGEQFF.

This chain uses TRBV20-1 with TRBJ2-2; as DNA is missing, the TRBD2 call by TCRdb cannot be tested. The CDR3 is 17 amino acids. Germline assignment: CDR1 DFQATT and CDR2 SNEGSKA (reference sequence). The CDR3 here is CSAPTIGTLTNTGELFF.

This rearrangement joins TRBV7-2 to TRBJ2-5; TCRdb returns TRBD2, unconfirmable since there is no DNA. CDR1 is SGHTA and CDR2 is FQGNSA in the germline V gene. There are 14 residues in the CDR3. Here the CDR3 reads CASSWLAGVETQYF. The entire variable domain, with the rest obtained from reference TRBV7-2 and TRBJ2-5, is as follows: GAGVSQSPSNKVTEKGKDVELRCDPISGHTALYWYRQSLGQGLEFLIYFQGNSAPDKSGLPSDRFSAERTGGSVSTLTIQRTQQEDSAVYLCASSWLAGVETQYFGPGTRLLVL.

V gene TRBV20-1 combines with J gene TRBJ2-5; checking the TCRdb D call of TRBD2 is not possible without DNA. This CDR3 region has 13 residues. Per germline, CDR1 DFQATT and CDR2 SNEGSKA (reference sequence). CDR3 sequence: CSTLRGGPETQYF.

The rearrangement uses TRBV12-3 or TRBV12-4 and TRBJ2-5; TCRdb calls TRBD2, which cannot be checked without DNA. The CDR3 length is 14 residues. The CDR3 reads CASSRRDWQETQYF.

This chain joins TRBV15 and TRBJ2-7; TCRdb indicates TRBD1, and absent DNA this call remains unverified. The CDR3 is 13 amino acids. CDR1 and CDR2 from the germline V gene are LNHNV and YYDKDF (reference sequence). The CDR3 loop reads CATSGGPAREQYF.

CDR3 loop: CASSQWEAGTDTQYF. The V gene is TRBV27, the J gene TRBJ2-3; no DNA is available, so the TRBD2 call from TCRdb remains unchecked. From germline, CDR1 is MNHEY and CDR2 SMNVEV (reference sequence). The CDR3 has 15 amino acids.

This chain connects TRBV20-1 to TRBJ2-1; TCRdb selects TRBD2, and the lack of DNA leaves this call unchecked. Per germline, CDR1 DFQATT and CDR2 SNEGSKA (reference sequence). This CDR3 has 15 residues. CDR3 loop: CSASHWEASYNEQFF.

J is TRBJ1-1 and V is TRBV5-1; TCRdb outputs TRBD1, but without DNA this stays unchecked. This CDR3 has 16 amino acids. Looked up from germline, CDR1 is SGHRS and CDR2 is YFSETQ. The CDR3 here is CASSFDRDRGTTEAFF. Filled out from reference TRBV5-1 and TRBJ1-1, the complete variable domain reads KAGVTQTPRYLIKTRGQQVTLSCSPISGHRSVSWYQQTPGQGLQFLFEYFSETQRNKGNFPGRFSGRQFSNSRSEMNVSTLELGDSALYLCASSFDRDRGTTEAFFGQGTRLTVV.

This chain links TRBV7-6 with TRBJ1-2; there is no DNA to check the TCRdb D call of TRBD1. The CDR3 is 16 residues long. The V gene's germline CDR1 is SGHVS and CDR2 FNYEAQ. The CDR3 region is CASSVTPGQPNYGYTF.

The chain is built from TRBV24-1 and TRBJ2-1; with no DNA, the TCRdb D assignment of TRBD2 cannot be verified. The V gene's germline CDR1 is KGHDR and CDR2 SFDVKD. The CDR3 has 16 amino acids. The CDR3: CATSKTGLDFRNEQFF.

This chain connects TRBV6-1 to TRBJ2-7; the D call from TCRdb, TRBD1, cannot be confirmed without DNA. CDR1 and CDR2 from the germline V gene are MNHNS and SASEGT. This CDR3 has 16 residues. The chain's CDR3 is CASSRVTGLLSYEQYF.

This chain joins TRBV12-3 or TRBV12-4 and TRBJ1-1; TCRdb's D call, TRBD1, is unchecked because there is no DNA. The length of the CDR3 is 13 residues. CDR3 amino acids: CASGTGSGTEAFF.

The chain has TRBV3-1 and TRBJ2-6. The CDR3 has 15 residues. Germline V gene lookup returns CDR1 LGHDT and CDR2 YNNKEL (reference sequence). The CDR3 protein is CASSQDNSGANVLTF.

This chain connects TRBV5-5 to TRBJ2-7; TCRdb lists TRBD1, though no DNA is available to test this call. The CDR3 contains 15 residues. Germline V gives CDR1 SGHKS, CDR2 YYEKEE (reference sequence). This CDR3 reads CASSPNRGTQYEQYF.

The rearrangement joins TRBV12-3 or TRBV12-4 to TRBJ1-4. The CDR3 extends over 15 amino acids. CDR3 loop: CASRRSGTYNEKLFF.

The V and J genes are TRBV5-1 and TRBJ2-7. CDR3 length: 13 amino acids. Germline-derived CDR1 and CDR2 are SGHRS and YFSETQ. The CDR3 region is CASSQYEASQQYF.

The chain has TRBV19 and TRBJ1-6; TCRdb selects TRBD1, and the lack of DNA leaves this call unchecked. Germline CDR1 is LNHDA and CDR2 is SQIVND (reference sequence). This CDR3 comprises 14 residues. CDR3 loop: CASSVNRGSSPLHF.

V is TRBV10-3 and J is TRBJ2-5; the TRBD2 assignment by TCRdb is unverifiable without DNA. CDR3 length: 14 amino acids. Germline CDR1 reads ENHRY; CDR2 reads SYGVKD. CDR3 region: CASSGTNWGETQYF.

The chain carries TRBV13 and TRBJ2-3. The CDR3 is 12 amino acids. Germline assignment: CDR1 PRHDT and CDR2 FYEKMQ (reference sequence). The chain's CDR3 is CASSRRTDTQYF.